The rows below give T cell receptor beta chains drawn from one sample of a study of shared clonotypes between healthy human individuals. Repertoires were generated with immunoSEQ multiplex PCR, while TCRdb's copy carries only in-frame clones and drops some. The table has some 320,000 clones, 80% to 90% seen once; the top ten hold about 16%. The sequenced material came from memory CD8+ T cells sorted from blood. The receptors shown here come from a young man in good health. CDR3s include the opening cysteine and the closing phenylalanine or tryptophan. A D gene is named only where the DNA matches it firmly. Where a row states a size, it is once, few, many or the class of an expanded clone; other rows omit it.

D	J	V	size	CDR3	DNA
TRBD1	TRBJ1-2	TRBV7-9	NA	CASSLYLGQGTDGYTF	TGTGCCAGCAGCTTATACCTGGGACAGGGAACAGATGGCTACACCTTC
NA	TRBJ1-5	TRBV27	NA	CASRPGQFYSNQPQHF	TGTGCCAGCAGGCCAGGCCAATTTTATAGCAATCAGCCCCAGCATTTT
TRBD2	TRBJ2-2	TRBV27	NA	CASSSIAGANTGELFF	TGTGCCAGCAGTTCAATAGCGGGAGCGAACACCGGGGAGCTGTTTTTT
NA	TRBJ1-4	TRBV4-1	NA	CASSSSENLNEKLFF	NA
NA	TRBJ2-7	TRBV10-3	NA	CAISTYKLYEQYF	TGTGCCATCAGTACCTACAAATTATACGAGCAGTACTTC
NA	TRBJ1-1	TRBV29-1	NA	CSVDGGRYTEAFF	TGCAGCGTTGACGGGGGGAGATACACTGAAGCTTTCTTT
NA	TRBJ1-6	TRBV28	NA	CASRGNRLSYNSPLHF	TGTGCCAGCAGGGGAAACAGGCTCTCTTATAATTCACCCCTCCACTTT
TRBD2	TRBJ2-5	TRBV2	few	CASSEVGLAGEQETQYF	TGTGCCAGCAGTGAAGTGGGACTAGCGGGAGAACAAGAGACCCAGTACTTC
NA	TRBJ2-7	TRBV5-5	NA	CASSLGRWWPYEQYF	TGTGCCAGCAGCTTGGGTAGATGGTGGCCCTACGAGCAGTACTTC
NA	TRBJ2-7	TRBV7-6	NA	CASSLGAWDIEQYF	TGTGCCAGCAGCTTAGGTGCGTGGGACATCGAGCAGTACTTC
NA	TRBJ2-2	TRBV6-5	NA	CASSLRSNTGELFF	TGTGCCAGCAGTTTACGGTCGAACACCGGGGAGCTGTTTTTT
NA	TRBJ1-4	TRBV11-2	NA	CASSDGNEKLFF	TGTGCCAGCAGCGACGGGAATGAAAAACTGTTTTTT
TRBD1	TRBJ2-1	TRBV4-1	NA	CASTPDRVHNEQFF	TGCGCCAGCACCCCGGACAGGGTACACAATGAGCAGTTCTTC
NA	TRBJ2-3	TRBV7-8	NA	CASSSYRDPADTQYF	TGTGCCAGCAGCTCCTACAGGGATCCAGCAGATACGCAGTATTTT
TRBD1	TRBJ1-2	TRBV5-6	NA	CASSLQDRGLYYGYTF	TGTGCCAGCAGCTTGCAAGACAGGGGGTTATACTATGGCTACACCTTC
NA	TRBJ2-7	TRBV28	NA	CASSSRGYEQYF	TGTGCCAGCAGTTCTAGGGGTTACGAGCAGTACTTC
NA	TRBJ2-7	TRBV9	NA	CASSVSGHPSYEQYF	TGTGCCAGCAGCGTATCGGGACATCCTTCCTACGAGCAGTACTTC
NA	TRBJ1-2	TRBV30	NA	CAWSIDGYYGYTF	TGTGCCTGGAGTATAGACGGATACTATGGCTACACCTTC